Sequencing of this T cell receptor (beta chain) was carried out in a study of human CD8 memory T cell subsets. Overall study results and limits: Greater diversity was suggested by Chao1 estimates for stem-like memory T cells than for precursor exhausted T cells.

The authors made TCR beta libraries using UMI-labeled 5' RACE. TCRdb reworked the 5' RACE reads into one entry per CDR3 protein, no DNA. This repertoire comprises about 9,200 distinct CDR3 sequences; its ten largest clones make up about 22%. Per the germline V gene, CDR1 is SGHAT and CDR2 is FQNNGV. The CDR3 length is 15 residues. As to this clonotype: As yet, its antigen is unknown.

The source is a human donor in good health. Specimen: CD8+ stem-like memory T cells (TSCM and TCM) sorted from PBMCs. As to subset: stem-like memory CD8 T cells (TSTEM), CCR7+ PD-1- TIGIT-. V usage is TRBV11-2 and J usage is TRBJ2-7; TCRdb picks TRBD1, but there is no DNA to check that call. This chain's CDR3 is CASSLVPPGGYEQYF.